This TCR beta chain came from a study of Graves' ophthalmopathy and Graves' hyperthyroidism. Findings and limits, study-wide: Ophthalmopathy could be told apart from stable hyperthyroidism by a 13-signature model (approximately 90% sensitivity, around 78% specificity).

Scientists amplified the TCR beta CDR3 regions from RNA transcripts. HTBI primers served in a first-round RT-PCR, which a second-round multiplex PCR followed. TCRdb itself ran the multiplex PCR reads through MiXCR, one entry per CDR3 protein. The repertoire holds about 620,000 distinct CDR3 sequences, with 22% as singletons. Diagnosis relied on clinical symptoms, serum thyroxine, TRAb, thyroid ultrasound and orbital computed tomography. Looked up from germline, CDR1 is ENHRY and CDR2 is SYGVKD. The V end was cut by 6 bases, the J end by 0 bases, with 3 bases between. The CDR3 spans 11 residues. This clonotype occurred many times. As yet, its antigen is unknown.

The chain is built from TRBV10-3 and TRBJ2-7; D ambiguous. The receptor's source is a young woman with stable Graves' hyperthyroidism. Some clones in this sample may be carry-over from other donors' samples. Sequencing input: peripheral blood. This CDR3 is CAIRSSYEQYF. The CDR3 DNA sequence: TGTGCCATCAGGAGCTCCTACGAGCAGTACTTC.